Presented here are 29 T cell receptor beta chains from one specimen sequenced in a study of blood T cells in healthy people across ages. A J-beta primer mix and a sample-barcoded 5' primer were used in a second PCR of roughly 6 to 12 cycles. In TCRdb, the 5' RACE reads were re-called with MiXCR into one record per CDR3 protein. The sample lists about 650,000 distinct CDR3 sequences, 32% occurring once. The sample was blood. All receptors come from a woman aged 80 or older in good health.

Concerning this clonotype itself: This may come from a read error, since a much larger clone is one base off. The chain combines TRBV6-5 with TRBJ2-6, with D uncertain. This CDR3 comprises 17 residues. The germline CDR1 and CDR2 sequences are MNHEY and SVGAGI. Deletions cut 2 bases from V and 0 bases from J, with 11 bases between. The DNA of the CDR3 is TGTGCCAGCAGTTACCAGGCCAGAAGCTCTGGGGCCAACGTCCTGACTTTC. Translating gives CASSYQARSSGANVLTF.

Note on this clonotype: With a much larger clone just one base away, this may be a read error. The chain carries TRBV20-1 and TRBJ2-5; D is perhaps TRBD1 (6 bases). CDR3 length: 12 residues. Germline V gene sequence: CDR1 DFQATT, CDR2 SNEGSKA (reference sequence). The V end lost 6 bases, the J end lost 10 bases, and 18 bases lay between the germline ends. CDR3 residues: CSAPARGTVQYF. The CDR3 DNA follows: TGCAGTGCACCCGCGAGGGGGACCGTCCAGTACTTC.

Notes on this clonotype: The CDR3 carries no conserved terminal phenylalanine or tryptophan, so it likely arises from a read error. The DNA for the CDR3 is TGTGCCAGCATCTTAGAATCAGGGGACGATGAGCAGTTCTCC. This sequence encodes CASILESGDDEQFS. The rearrangement uses TRBV7-3 and TRBJ2-1; TRBD1 might be the D (6 bases). This CDR3 is built from 14 residues. Germline loops: CDR1 SGHTA, CDR2 FQGTGA.

This clonotype has only a few counts. The J gene is TRBJ2-7, the V gene TRBV5-1; TRBD1 is a possible D gene (5 bases). Germline CDR1 and CDR2: SGHRS and YFSETQ. This CDR3 comprises 15 residues. V shed 0 bases and J shed 7 bases, with 17 bases lying between them. The CDR3 sequence is CASSLDWQGLREQYF. The DNA of the CDR3 is TGCGCCAGCAGCTTGGACTGGCAGGGTCTTCGAGAGCAGTACTTC.

The chain recombines TRBV2 with TRBJ1-1; 8 bases fit TRBD1. V was pared by 7 bases and J by 8 bases, with 12 bases of the junction left unmatched. The CDR3 is 14 amino acids. Germline CDR1 and CDR2: SNHLY and FYNNEI. The CDR3 is CASTEGQGGSEAFF. The CDR3 nucleotides are TGTGCCAGCACGGAAGGACAGGGAGGTTCAGAAGCTTTCTTT.

This clonotype was recorded many times. CDR3 DNA sequence: TGCAGTGCTAGGGCACCTATTATCTCCTACGAGCAGTACTTC. Amino acid sequence: CSARAPIISYEQYF. This sequence joins TRBV20-1 and TRBJ2-7; D uncertain. The CDR3 loop spans 14 amino acids. The germline V gene has CDR1 DFQATT and CDR2 SNEGSKA (reference sequence). V shed 3 bases and J shed 0 bases, with 12 bases lying between them.

This clonotype was picked up many times. The V call is TRBV7-2, the J call TRBJ1-1; D not resolved. With 6 bases removed from V and 1 base from J, the gap between germline ends came to 12 bases. The CDR3 totals 14 residues. Germline CDR1 reads SGHTA; CDR2 reads FQGNSA. CDR3: CASRPRISNTEAFF. The CDR3 bases are TGTGCCAGCAGACCCCGGATATCGAACACTGAAGCTTTCTTT.

A few counts support this clonotype. Being one base from a much bigger clone, this may be a read error. The chain combines TRBV11-1 with TRBJ2-7; the D gene is possibly TRBD1 (5 bases). CDR1 is SGHAT and CDR2 is FQDESV in the germline V gene (reference sequence). The CDR3 is 13 amino acids. Here the CDR3 DNA reads TGTGCCAGCAGCCGAGGACAATCCTACGAGCGGTACTTC. Amino acids: CASSRGQSYERYF.

This clonotype was picked up many times. DNA of the CDR3: TGCAGTGCGTGGTTGACTGAGCAGTTCTTC. This sequence encodes CSAWLTEQFF. The V and J genes are TRBV20-1 and TRBJ2-1; no firm D call. Looked up from germline, CDR1 is DFQATT and CDR2 is SNEGSKA (reference sequence). This CDR3 spans 10 amino acids. Trimming took 6 bases from V and 9 from J, leaving 9 bases between them.

The table lists this clonotype with many counts. The gene calls are TRBV4-3 and TRBJ2-2, with D possibly matching TRBD1 (5 bases). This CDR3 spans 15 amino acids. Trimming left V 3 bases short and J 8 bases short, with 16 bases between. Germline-derived CDR1 and CDR2 are LGHNA and YSLEER. CDR3 bases: TGCGCCAGCAGCCAGACCAGCAGGGTGTCAGGGGAGCTGTTTTTT. This gives the protein CASSQTSRVSGELFF.

This chain connects TRBV30 to TRBJ2-1; 7 nucleotides agree with TRBD1. With 5 bases clipped from V and 5 bases from J, the junction kept 3 bases outside the gene matches. The CDR3 has 12 residues. Germline CDR1 reads GTSNPN; CDR2 reads SVGIG (reference sequence). CDR3 DNA sequence: TGTGCCTGGGGACAGGTAGACAATGAGCAGTTCTTC. This sequence encodes CAWGQVDNEQFF.

This clonotype was detected ten times or more. V and J are TRBV6-6 and TRBJ1-4; 9 positions match TRBD1. Trimming cost V 5 bases and J 8 bases; bases outside gene matches: 9. CDR3 length: 15 amino acids. In germline, CDR1 is MNHNY, CDR2 SVGAGI (reference sequence). Here the CDR3 DNA reads TGTGCCAGCAGTCGCCGGGGACAGGGCGGCGAAAAACTGTTTTTT. Translated, it gives CASSRRGQGGEKLFF.

The sample holds many counts of this clonotype. The chain carries TRBV20-1 and TRBJ1-2; 8 positions match TRBD1. Germline lookup yields CDR1 DFQATT and CDR2 SNEGSKA (reference sequence). This CDR3 contains 14 residues. V dropped 5 bases and J dropped 4; count of bases not matched to a gene: 9. The CDR3 is CSAFGQGDSYGYTF. Written as DNA, the CDR3 is TGCAGTGCTTTTGGACAGGGTGATTCCTATGGCTACACCTTC.

This clonotype was seen only a few times. V gene TRBV10-3 combines with J gene TRBJ1-1; D is uncertain. The CDR3 is 12 amino acids. V lost 10 bases, J lost 0 bases, and 9 bases lay in between. Germline V gene lookup returns CDR1 ENHRY and CDR2 SYGVKD. The CDR3 loop is CATRTMNTEAFF. In DNA, the CDR3 is TGTGCCACCCGTACCATGAACACTGAAGCTTTCTTT.

The sample holds many counts of this clonotype. The CDR3, as DNA: TGTGCCAGCAGCCCAGACTCCGGAGGGGGCTACGGCTACACCTTC. Protein sequence: CASSPDSGGGYGYTF. The V gene is TRBV7-2, the J gene TRBJ1-2; 7 bases align to TRBD1. This CDR3 comprises 15 residues. V was clipped by 5 bases and J by 8 bases; unmatched bases: 14. In germline, CDR1 is SGHTA, CDR2 FQGNSA.

The sample holds many counts of this clonotype. This rearrangement joins TRBV28 to TRBJ2-3; 7 nucleotides agree with TRBD1. J was trimmed by 6 bases and V by 1 base; bases with no gene match: 4. From germline, CDR1 is MDHEN and CDR2 SYDVKM. The CDR3 has 14 amino acids. The CDR3 reads CASSLFQQGDTQYF. The CDR3 DNA reads TGTGCCAGCAGTTTATTTCAACAGGGGGATACGCAGTATTTT.

There are a few counts of this clonotype. V gene TRBV3-1 combines with J gene TRBJ1-1; the D gene is possibly TRBD1 (5 bases). The CDR3 is 15 residues long. Trimming took 0 bases from V and 6 from J, leaving 14 bases between them. Per germline, CDR1 LGHDT and CDR2 YNNKEL (reference sequence). The CDR3 coding sequence is TGTGCCAGCAGCCAAGATCTTAGCAGGGCCGCTGAAGCTTTCTTT. As protein: CASSQDLSRAAEAFF.

This clonotype is a singleton in its sample. The rearrangement uses TRBV6-2 or TRBV6-3 and TRBJ1-1, with D unresolved. The germline gives CDR1 MNHEY, CDR2 SVGEGT. The CDR3 extends over 13 amino acids. V dropped 6 bases and J dropped 2 bases, with 10 bases sitting between them. CDR3 bases: TGTGCCAGCAGGTCAAGCGGCAACACTGAAGCTTTCTTT. Translating gives CASRSSGNTEAFF.

This chain uses TRBV25-1 with TRBJ1-1; the D is unclear. Germline lookup yields CDR1 MGHDK and CDR2 SYGVNS. V lost 2 bases, J lost 5 bases, and 12 bases lay in between. The CDR3 consists of 14 residues. CDR3 DNA: TGTGCCAGCAGTGAAGGGCGGAAAGGAACTGAAGCTTTCTTT. Its translation is CASSEGRKGTEAFF.

This clonotype came up many times. This chain links TRBV5-1 with TRBJ2-7; unclear D gene. The germline V gene has CDR1 SGHRS and CDR2 YFSETQ. V lost 4 bases and J lost 1, with 12 bases in between. This CDR3 is 14 amino acids long. The CDR3 sequence: CASSTSPQSYEQYF. The CDR3 DNA follows: TGCGCCAGCAGCACCAGCCCCCAGTCCTACGAGCAGTACTTC.

About this clonotype: A read error is likely, as this CDR3 ends without the conserved phenylalanine or tryptophan. The chain employs TRBV15 and TRBJ2-1; 8 nucleotides match TRBD2. Germline V gene sequence: CDR1 LNHNV, CDR2 YYDKDF (reference sequence). The CDR3 loop spans 13 amino acids. V lost 3 bases to trimming and J lost 10 bases; unmatched junction nucleotides: 5. This CDR3 is CATSSSGVAEQFV. The CDR3 DNA sequence: TGTGCCACCAGCAGTAGCGGGGTAGCAGAGCAGTTCGTC.

This clonotype came up many times. The V gene is TRBV9, the J gene TRBJ2-1, with 8 bases that match TRBD1. The J segment lost 8 bases and the V segment lost 0 bases, leaving 4 bases of the junction unmatched. CDR1 is SGDLS and CDR2 is YYNGEE in the germline V gene. The length of the CDR3 is 14 residues. The CDR3 bases are TGTGCCAGCAGCGTAGCCCAGGGGGCTTATGAGCAGTTCTTC. As protein: CASSVAQGAYEQFF.

With respect to this clonotype: Since a much larger clone is just one base distant, this may be a read error. The CDR3 end shows no conserved phenylalanine or tryptophan, and so a read error is likely. V and J are TRBV9 and TRBJ2-4; 9 nucleotides match TRBD1. The last part of the DNA fits TRBJ2-7 better; the J call may be wrong. CDR1 and CDR2 (germline): SGDLS, YYNGEE. The CDR3 is made up of 15 amino acids. DNA of the CDR3: TGTGCCAGCAGCGCCGGGACAGGGCAAACCTACGAGCAGTACTGC. Translation gives CASSAGTGQTYEQYC.

V usage is TRBV5-4 and J usage is TRBJ2-1; weak D call: TRBD1 (6 bases). Germline V CDR1 and CDR2: SGHNT, YYREEE (reference sequence). This CDR3 has 18 residues. Trimming removed 4 bases at V and 5 bases at J, with 25 bases between. CDR3 bases: TGTGCCAGCAGCCGGGGAATCAGGACCAGGGGCCTACACAATGAGCAGTTCTTC. It codes for CASSRGIRTRGLHNEQFF.

This sequence joins TRBV20-1 and TRBJ1-5; 8 bases line up with TRBD1. The CDR3 loop spans 14 amino acids. The V and J ends lost 2 bases and 5 bases, in that order; junction bases with no gene match: 5. Germline V gene sequence: CDR1 DFQATT, CDR2 SNEGSKA (reference sequence). The CDR3: CSARPGGADQPQHF. The CDR3 DNA follows: TGCAGTGCTAGACCAGGGGGCGCGGATCAGCCCCAGCATTTT.

In its sample, this clonotype was seen a few times. V usage is TRBV5-1 and J usage is TRBJ2-7; a possible D gene is TRBD2 (7 bases). CDR1 is SGHRS and CDR2 is YFSETQ in the germline V gene. CDR3 length equals 14 residues. V gave up 4 bases and J gave up 1 base, with 12 bases separating them. The CDR3 DNA follows: TGCGCCAGCAGCCAACAGGGAGGGTCCTACGAGCAGTACTTC. Protein: CASSQQGGSYEQYF. The variable domain in full, with the rest retrieved from reference TRBV5-1 and TRBJ2-7, is KAGVTQTPRYLIKTRGQQVTLSCSPISGHRSVSWYQQTPGQGLQFLFEYFSETQRNKGNFPGRFSGRQFSNSRSEMNVSTLELGDSALYLCASSQQGGSYEQYFGPGTRLTVT.

The table lists this clonotype with many counts. The gene calls are TRBV5-1 and TRBJ1-6; D is uncertain. CDR3 length equals 13 residues. Trimming took 1 base from V and 9 from J, leaving 8 bases between them. The germline V gene has CDR1 SGHRS and CDR2 YFSETQ. The CDR3 here is CASSLLEGSPLHF. The CDR3 nucleotides are TGCGCCAGCAGCTTGTTAGAAGGTTCACCCCTCCACTTT.

V usage is TRBV15 and J usage is TRBJ1-5; D is uncertain. Trimming took off 5 bases at V and 3 bases at J, with 8 bases between the two ends. Germline V gene data show CDR1 as LNHNV and CDR2 as YYDKDF (reference sequence). The CDR3 runs to 13 residues. CDR3 protein: CATSRGDNQPQHF. The CDR3, as DNA: TGTGCCACCAGCCGCGGCGACAATCAGCCCCAGCATTTT.

This clonotype was counted ten times or more. This chain uses TRBV7-9 with TRBJ2-7; TRBD2 matches 9 bases. V was pared by 5 bases and J by 8 bases, with 10 bases of the junction left unmatched. The CDR3 sequence is 14 residues long. CDR1 and CDR2 (germline): SEHNR, FQNEAQ (reference sequence). The CDR3 is CASSASGGLLKQYF. CDR3 sequence (DNA): TGTGCCAGCAGCGCCAGCGGGGGGCTGCTCAAGCAGTACTTC.